The present T cell receptor beta chain was sequenced within a study of cytomegalovirus exposure and HLA in healthy donors. General study points: Most of the CMV-associated TCR beta chains (in a later analysis) appeared to be HLA-restricted. An analysis done earlier found most TCR beta V segments productive about 90% or about 30% of the time. Exclusion applied to some V segments, including TRBV6-2 and TRBV6-3, as they were indistinguishable. In a later analysis, HLA-C alleles had the fewest associated TCRs, DRB1 alleles the most.

A word on this clone: Antigen unknown.

Germline-derived CDR1 and CDR2 are SGHVS and FNYEAQ. Trimming removed 0 bases from V and 6 bases from J, with 12 bases in between. The CDR3 runs to 15 residues. The PCR ran on 60 Vbeta and 13 Jbeta primers. Profiled with immunoSEQ multiplex PCR; TCRdb holds only in-frame clones, not every one. The repertoire has around 200,000 clones, roughly four fifths of them found once; the top ten carry around 1.5%. Sequencing was carried out using PBMCs. V gene TRBV7-6 combines with J gene TRBJ2-1; possible D gene TRBD2, 6 bases. This receptor was obtained from a girl between 10 and 17 years old in good health and CMV-seronegative. The CDR3 sequence: CASSLAGGAINEQFF. The CDR3 DNA sequence: TGTGCCAGCAGCTTAGCCGGAGGGGCCATCAATGAGCAGTTCTTC.